These 10 T cell receptor beta chains originate from one sample sequenced in a study of T cells in Graves' hyperthyroidism and ophthalmopathy. RNA transcripts yielded amplified TCR beta CDR3 regions. TCR CDR3 regions were first amplified by RT-PCR with HTBI primers. TCRdb processed the multiplex PCR reads anew with MiXCR; each CDR3 protein has one entry. This sample has about 290,000 distinct CDR3 sequences, with roughly an eighth found just once. Sequenced: blood. The receptors originated from a woman aged 35 to 49 with Graves' hyperthyroidism.

This chain links TRBV19 with TRBJ1-4, with a weak D call TRBD1 (5 bases). The CDR3 is 15 amino acids. CDR1 is LNHDA and CDR2 is SQIVND in the germline V gene (reference sequence). V was cut by 5 bases and J by 4 bases, with 14 bases left in between. CDR3 in amino acids: CASSLSRGLNEKLFF. The CDR3 coding sequence is TGTGCCAGTAGTCTCTCCCGGGGCCTTAATGAAAAACTGTTTTTT.

This clonotype was recorded at least ten times. The rearrangement uses TRBV6-1 and TRBJ1-5; D remains unclear. The CDR3 has 14 amino acids. Germline V gene sequence: CDR1 MNHNS, CDR2 SASEGT. V was clipped by 5 bases and J by 1 base, with 9 bases between them. The CDR3 nucleotides read TGTGCCAGCAGTTTCAGCGGGAGCAATCAGCCCCAGCATTTT. Translated, it gives CASSFSGSNQPQHF.

This clonotype was seen repeatedly, ten times or more. The chain uses TRBV28 and TRBJ2-7; 12 positions agree with TRBD2. The length of the CDR3 is 17 residues. The germline V gene encodes CDR1 MDHEN and CDR2 SYDVKM. J lost 5 bases, V lost 5 bases, and 13 bases had no gene match. In DNA form, the CDR3 reads TGTGCCAGCAGTCCGACTAGCGGGAGACGTGGATGGCACGAGCAGTACTTC. This translates into CASSPTSGRRGWHEQYF.

The chain couples TRBV15 to TRBJ2-2; the D gene is possibly TRBD2 (5 bases). The length of the CDR3 is 16 residues. Germline values: CDR1 LNHNV, CDR2 YYDKDF (reference sequence). V was shortened by 0 bases and J by 6 bases, with 14 bases between the two germline ends. In DNA form, the CDR3 reads TGTGCCACCAGCAGAGAATTGCGGGCGGCGGCCGGGGAGCTGTTTTTT. Translated, it gives CATSRELRAAAGELFF. The full variable domain, in which reference TRBV15 and TRBJ2-2 provide the parts outside the CDR3, is DAMVIQNPRYQVTQFGKPVTLSCSQTLNHNVMYWYQQKSSQAPKLLFHYYDKDFNNEADTPDNFQSRRPNTSFCFLDIRSPGLGDTAMYLCATSRELRAAAGELFFGEGSRLTVL.

About this clonotype itself: A read error may explain this, as a much larger clone is one base away. J is TRBJ1-2 and V is TRBV30, with D unresolved. There are 15 residues in the CDR3. The germline V gene has CDR1 GTSNPN and CDR2 SVGIG (reference sequence). The CDR3 bases are TGTGCCTGGAGTGAAGGCGCCGCTGGCGGGTATGGCGACACCTTC. Its protein is CAWSEGAAGGYGDTF. Supplemented by reference TRBV30 and TRBJ1-2, the full variable domain reads SQTIHQWPATLVQPVGSPLSLECTVEGTSNPNLYWYRQAAGRGLQLLFYSVGIGQISSEVPQNLSASRPQDRQFILSSKKLLLSDSGFYLCAWSEGAAGGYGDTFGSGTRLTVV.

Many counts were recorded for this clonotype. V usage is TRBV3-1 and J usage is TRBJ1-6; D is ambiguous. Trimming removed 0 bases at V and 7 bases at J, with 7 bases between. The germline V gene has CDR1 LGHDT and CDR2 YNNKEL (reference sequence). This CDR3 has 14 amino acids. DNA for the CDR3: TGTGCCAGCAGCCAAGAGTTAACGAATTCACCCCTCCACTTT. This sequence encodes CASSQELTNSPLHF.

This clonotype was observed many times. V gene TRBV3-1 combines with J gene TRBJ2-5; 9 positions agree with TRBD2. CDR1 and CDR2 (germline): LGHDT, YNNKEL (reference sequence). The V and J ends lost 0 bases and 3 bases, in that order; junction bases with no gene match: 11. The CDR3 extends over 18 amino acids. The CDR3 DNA is TGTGCCAGCAGCCAAGATTGGAGGCGGGAGGGCCTTAAAGAGACCCAGTACTTC. Translated, it gives CASSQDWRREGLKETQYF.

This clonotype appeared many times. The chain has TRBV28 and TRBJ1-2, with D perhaps TRBD1 (5 bases). Trimming stripped 5 bases from V and 4 bases from J, with 11 bases between. The CDR3 is made up of 13 amino acids. The germline CDR1 and CDR2 sequences are MDHEN and SYDVKM. CDR3: CASSRGGGYGYTF. The CDR3 DNA follows: TGTGCCAGCAGTCGGGGGGGGGGCTATGGCTACACCTTC.

There are many counts of this clonotype. The CDR3 DNA sequence: TGTGCCACCGGAACAGGGGAACAAGAGACCCAGTACTTC. It specifies CATGTGEQETQYF. The chain recombines TRBV24-1 with TRBJ2-5, with TRBD1 matching 7 bases. With V trimmed by 9 bases and J by 2 bases, 5 bases remained unmatched. Per the germline V gene, CDR1 is KGHDR and CDR2 is SFDVKD. This CDR3 is built from 13 residues.

This clonotype was counted a few times. The V gene is TRBV5-1, the J gene TRBJ2-3; D is ambiguous. This CDR3 contains 14 residues. The V and J ends lost 3 bases and 2 bases respectively, with 10 bases between them. Germline CDR1 and CDR2: SGHRS and YFSETQ. The CDR3 nucleotides read TGCGCCAGCAGCTCTGGGTATTCCACAGATACGCAGTATTTT. Its protein is CASSSGYSTDTQYF.